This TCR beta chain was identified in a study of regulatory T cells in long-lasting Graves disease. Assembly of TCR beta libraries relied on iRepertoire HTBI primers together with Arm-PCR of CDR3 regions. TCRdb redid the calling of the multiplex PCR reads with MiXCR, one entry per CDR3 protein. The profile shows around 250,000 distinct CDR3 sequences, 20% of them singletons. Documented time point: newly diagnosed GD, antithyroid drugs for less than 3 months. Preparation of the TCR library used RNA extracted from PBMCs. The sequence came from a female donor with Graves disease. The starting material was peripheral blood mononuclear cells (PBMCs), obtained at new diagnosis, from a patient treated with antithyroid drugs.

The CDR3 DNA sequence: TGCAGTGCTAGGGTCGGATCCTACAATGAGCAGTTCTTC. Amino acid sequence: CSARVGSYNEQFF. J is TRBJ2-1 and V is TRBV20-1; D remains ambiguous. V lost 3 bases to trimming and J lost 1 base, with 7 bases between them. This CDR3 is 13 amino acids long. Germline V gene data show CDR1 as DFQATT and CDR2 as SNEGSKA (reference sequence).